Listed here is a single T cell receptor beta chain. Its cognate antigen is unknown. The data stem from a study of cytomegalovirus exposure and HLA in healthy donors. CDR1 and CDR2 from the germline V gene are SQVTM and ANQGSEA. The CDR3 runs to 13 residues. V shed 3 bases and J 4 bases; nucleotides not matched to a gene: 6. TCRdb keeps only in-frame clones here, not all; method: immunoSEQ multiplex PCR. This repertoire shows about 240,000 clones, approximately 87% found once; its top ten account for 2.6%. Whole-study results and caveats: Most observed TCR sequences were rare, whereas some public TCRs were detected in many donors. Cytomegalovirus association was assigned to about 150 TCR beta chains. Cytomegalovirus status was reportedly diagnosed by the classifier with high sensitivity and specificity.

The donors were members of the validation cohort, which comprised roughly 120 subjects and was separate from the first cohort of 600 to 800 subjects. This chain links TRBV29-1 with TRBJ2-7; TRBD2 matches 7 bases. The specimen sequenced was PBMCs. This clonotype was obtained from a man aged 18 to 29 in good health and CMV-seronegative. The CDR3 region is CSVDRGLSYEQYF. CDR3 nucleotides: TGCAGCGTTGATCGGGGACTAAGTTACGAGCAGTACTTC.